This entry lists 20 T cell receptor beta chains sequenced from one sample in a study of control samples from healthy donors and cancer patients. Sequencing was performed with immunoSEQ multiplex PCR; in TCRdb, only in-frame clones are kept and a portion is missing. Of 150,000 to 200,000 clones detected, roughly 93% appear once; the ten largest clones hold about 1.6%. The sequencing sample was made of blood. The receptor set was obtained from a man between 18 and 29 years old in good health.

V is TRBV5-1 and J is TRBJ2-3; no reliable D call. Trimming cost V 2 bases and J 0 bases, with 13 bases left between them. The CDR3 contains 16 residues. CDR1 and CDR2 (germline): SGHRS, YFSETQ. CDR3 in amino acids: CASSFPLAASTDTQYF. The CDR3 DNA sequence: TGCGCCAGCAGCTTCCCCTTGGCGGCTAGCACAGATACGCAGTATTTT.

This sequence joins TRBV2 and TRBJ1-5; TRBD1 matches 8 bases. Trimming cost V 7 bases and J 3 bases; bases outside gene matches: 2. Per germline, CDR1 SNHLY and CDR2 FYNNEI. The CDR3 is 13 residues long. The CDR3 nucleotides are TGTGCCAGCAACAGGGGGAACAATCAGCCCCAGCATTTT. Protein: CASNRGNNQPQHF.

V and J are TRBV4-1 and TRBJ1-5; D remains unclear. Germline CDR1 is MGHRA and CDR2 is YSYEKL. V was trimmed by 4 bases and J by 1 base, leaving 11 bases between them. The CDR3 has 15 residues. DNA of the CDR3: TGCGCCAGCAGCCTCGGACTGTTAAGCAATCAGCCCCAGCATTTT. Its translation is CASSLGLLSNQPQHF.

The chain is built from TRBV24-1 and TRBJ1-1; D gene uncertain. CDR1 is KGHDR, CDR2 SFDVKD, per germline. V was shortened by 0 bases and J by 7 bases, with 5 bases between the two germline ends. There are 12 residues in the CDR3. The CDR3 DNA follows: TGTGCCACCAGTGATTTGCGGTATGAAGCTTTCTTT. Protein product: CATSDLRYEAFF.

This clone has just one count. V is TRBV6-6 and J is TRBJ1-5; D is unclear. CDR1 is MNHNY, CDR2 SVGAGI, per germline (reference sequence). V was trimmed by 7 bases and J by 4 bases, leaving 11 bases between them. This CDR3 is 13 amino acids long. The CDR3 sequence is CASKAPDNQPQHF. The CDR3 region has the DNA TGTGCCAGCAAAGCACCGGATAATCAGCCCCAGCATTTT.

J is TRBJ1-1 and V is TRBV7-9, with 8 bases fitting TRBD1. This CDR3 comprises 15 residues. The ends lost 4 bases at V and 10 bases at J; junction bases unmatched: 14. Germline V lookup: CDR1 SEHNR, CDR2 FQNEAQ (reference sequence). CDR3 residues: CASSSPAQDRVGAFF. DNA for the CDR3: TGTGCCAGCAGCTCGCCAGCACAGGACAGGGTTGGAGCTTTCTTT. Filled out from reference TRBV7-9 and TRBJ1-1, the complete variable domain reads DTGVSQNPRHKITKRGQNVTFRCDPISEHNRLYWYRQTLGQGPEFLTYFQNEAQLEKSRLLSDRFSAERPKGSFSTLEIQRTEQGDSAMYLCASSSPAQDRVGAFFGQGTRLTVV.

The count of this clone is one. The chain combines TRBV4-1 with TRBJ2-7; 11 nucleotides match TRBD1. Looked up from germline, CDR1 is MGHRA and CDR2 is YSYEKL. The CDR3 totals 14 residues. V lost 4 bases and J lost 3; bases outside the gene matches: 2. The CDR3 coding sequence is TGCGCCAGCAGCCGGGGGACAGGGGGCTACGAGCAGTACTTC. This codes for CASSRGTGGYEQYF.

The chain is built from TRBV2 and TRBJ2-3, with 7 bases identical to TRBD1. Germline-derived CDR1 and CDR2 are SNHLY and FYNNEI. J lost 2 bases, V lost 4 bases, and 6 bases had no gene match. The CDR3 contains 15 residues. CDR3 residues: CASSVPDRLTDTQYF. The CDR3 DNA reads TGTGCCAGCAGTGTCCCGGACAGGCTCACAGATACGCAGTATTTT.

The CDR3 spells CASSLAVATDTQYF. CDR3 coding DNA: TGTGCCAGCAGCCTAGCTGTAGCAACAGATACGCAGTATTTT. The rearrangement links TRBV11-3 to TRBJ2-3; D might be TRBD2 (5 bases). Germline V gene data show CDR1 as SGHNT and CDR2 as YENEEA. The CDR3 consists of 14 residues. The V and J ends lost 5 bases and 3 bases respectively, with 12 bases between them. Full variable domain (outside the CDR3, taken from reference TRBV11-3 and TRBJ2-3): EAGVVQSPRYKIIEKKQPVAFWCNPISGHNTLYWYLQNLGQGPELLIRYENEEAVDDSQLPKDRFSAERLKGVDSTLKIQPAELGDSAVYLCASSLAVATDTQYFGPGTRLTVL.

J is TRBJ1-1 and V is TRBV28, with 7 bases identical to TRBD1. The V and J ends lost 1 base and 10 bases, in that order; junction bases with no gene match: 3. Germline V gives CDR1 MDHEN, CDR2 SYDVKM. The CDR3 is 12 amino acids. CDR3 nucleotides: TGTGCCAGCAGTTTATCAAAGGGGGCAGCTTTCTTT. Protein sequence: CASSLSKGAAFF. Using reference TRBV28 and TRBJ1-1 for the parts outside the CDR3, the full variable domain is DVKVTQSSRYLVKRTGEKVFLECVQDMDHENMFWYRQDPGLGLRLIYFSYDVKMKEKGDIPEGYSVSREKKERFSLILESASTNQTSMYLCASSLSKGAAFFGQGTRLTVV.

The sample holds one count of this clone. V usage is TRBV6-5 and J usage is TRBJ1-1, with D hard to call. V lost 2 bases and J 3 bases, leaving 7 bases between the germline ends. The germline CDR1 and CDR2 sequences are MNHEY and SVGAGI. CDR3 length: 13 amino acids. CDR3 loop: CASSYAGDTEAFF. CDR3 sequence (DNA): TGTGCCAGCAGTTACGCAGGCGACACTGAAGCTTTCTTT.

The chain joins TRBV27 to TRBJ2-7; D not resolved. Germline V CDR1 and CDR2: MNHEY, SMNVEV (reference sequence). V was clipped by 5 bases and J by 3 bases, with 11 bases between them. The CDR3 length is 13 residues. Here the CDR3 reads CASSRTESYEQYF. The CDR3 coding sequence is TGTGCCAGCAGTCGGACGGAAAGCTACGAGCAGTACTTC.

The chain uses TRBV25-1 and TRBJ1-2; D might be TRBD1 (6 bases). In germline, CDR1 is MGHDK, CDR2 SYGVNS. Trimming cost V 4 bases and J 3 bases, with 9 bases left between them. This CDR3 has 13 amino acids. CDR3 loop: CASSGRQDYGYTF. For the CDR3, the DNA is TGTGCCAGCAGTGGCCGACAGGACTATGGCTACACCTTC.

The chain combines TRBV4-1 with TRBJ1-2, with no clear D. The CDR3 extends over 15 amino acids. The V and J ends lost 0 bases and 3 bases respectively, with 11 bases between them. Germline V lookup: CDR1 MGHRA, CDR2 YSYEKL. DNA for the CDR3: TGCGCCAGCAGCCAAGAGCAAAACCCCTACTATGGCTACACCTTC. Its protein product is CASSQEQNPYYGYTF.

The V and J genes are TRBV4-2 and TRBJ2-7; 8 nucleotides line up with TRBD2. The V segment lost 0 bases and the J segment 7 bases; nucleotides outside the gene matches: 14. This CDR3 spans 17 amino acids. Germline V gene sequence: CDR1 LGHNA, CDR2 YNFKEQ. Here the CDR3 reads CASSQEGTGGPAKEQYF. Here the CDR3 DNA reads TGTGCCAGCAGCCAAGAGGGGACGGGGGGGCCGGCGAAGGAGCAGTACTTC.

The chain couples TRBV5-1 to TRBJ2-7, with TRBD1 matching 10 bases. J gave up 1 base and V 2 bases, and 3 bases lay outside the gene matches. CDR1 is SGHRS and CDR2 is YFSETQ in the germline V gene. This CDR3 comprises 15 residues. CDR3 coding DNA: TGCGCCAGCAGCTTTGACAGGGGGCAATCCTACGAGCAGTACTTC. It is translated as CASSFDRGQSYEQYF.

This clone was observed once. V is TRBV5-1 and J is TRBJ1-3, with a possible D match to TRBD1 (6 bases). This CDR3 contains 16 residues. Germline CDR1 is SGHRS and CDR2 is YFSETQ. V dropped 0 bases and J dropped 0 bases, with 10 bases sitting between them. The CDR3 loop reads CASSLAAGDSGNTIYF. DNA of the CDR3: TGCGCCAGCAGCTTGGCGGCAGGGGACTCTGGAAACACCATATATTTT.

J is TRBJ1-6 and V is TRBV18; D gene uncertain. The CDR3 spans 15 residues. CDR1 and CDR2 (germline): KGHSH, LQKENI. V was shortened by 4 bases and J by 5 bases, with 12 bases between the two germline ends. CDR3 coding DNA: TGTGCCAGCTCACAAACGTACGGGGATAATTCACCCCTCCACTTT. It translates to CASSQTYGDNSPLHF.

This chain joins TRBV10-3 and TRBJ1-1, with a possible D match to TRBD1 (5 bases). CDR1 and CDR2 from the germline V gene are ENHRY and SYGVKD. The V end lost 6 bases, the J end lost 1 base, and 15 bases lay between the germline ends. CDR3 length equals 15 residues. The CDR3 nucleotides are TGTGCCATCAGCCAAGGCAGGGTCGGGAACACTGAAGCTTTCTTT. This gives the protein CAISQGRVGNTEAFF.

The rearrangement uses TRBV24-1 and TRBJ2-2, with a possible D match to TRBD1 (5 bases). The germline CDR1 and CDR2 sequences are KGHDR and SFDVKD. V was cut by 3 bases and J by 4 bases, with 11 bases left in between. The CDR3 runs 15 residues. CDR3 amino acids: CATSDPRTTTGELFF. The DNA of the CDR3 is TGTGCCACCAGTGATCCCAGGACAACCACCGGGGAGCTGTTTTTT.